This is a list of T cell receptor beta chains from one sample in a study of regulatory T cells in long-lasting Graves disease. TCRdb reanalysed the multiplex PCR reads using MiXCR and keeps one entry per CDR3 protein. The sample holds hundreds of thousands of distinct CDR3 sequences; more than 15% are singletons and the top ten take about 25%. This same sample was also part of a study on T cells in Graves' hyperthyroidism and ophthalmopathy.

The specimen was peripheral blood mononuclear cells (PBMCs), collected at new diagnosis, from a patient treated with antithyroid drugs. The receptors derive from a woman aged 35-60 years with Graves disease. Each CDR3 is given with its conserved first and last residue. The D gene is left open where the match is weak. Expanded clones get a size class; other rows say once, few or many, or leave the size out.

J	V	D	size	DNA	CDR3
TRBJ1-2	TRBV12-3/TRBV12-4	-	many	TGTGCCAGCAGTTTGGGGGTTGGGCATGGCTACACCTTC	CASSLGVGHGYTF
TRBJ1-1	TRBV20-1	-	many	TGCAGTGCTAGAGGCGGGACGGGGGAGGGCACTGAAGCTTTCTTT	CSARGGTGEGTEAFF
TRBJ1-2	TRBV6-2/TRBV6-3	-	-	TGTGCCAGCAGTTATCAGCGGGTCGGGGCTGGCTACACCTTC	CASSYQRVGAGYTF
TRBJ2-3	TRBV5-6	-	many	TGTGCCAGCAGCGGCGACTACTCAGATACGCAGTATTTT	CASSGDYSDTQYF
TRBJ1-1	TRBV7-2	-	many	TGTGCCAGCAGCTTAGACAGGCTTGAAGCTTTCTTT	CASSLDRLEAFF
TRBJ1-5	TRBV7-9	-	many	TGTGCCAGCAGCTTCGGGAATTCGGGCAATCAGCCCCAGCATTTT	CASSFGNSGNQPQHF
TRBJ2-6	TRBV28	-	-	TGTGCCAGCGATTCCTCAGGGGTAGGGGCCAACGTCCTGACTTTC	CASDSSGVGANVLTF
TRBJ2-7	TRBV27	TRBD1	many	TGTGCCAGCAGTTTATCGCCGCAGGGGGACGAGCAGTACTTC	CASSLSPQGDEQYF
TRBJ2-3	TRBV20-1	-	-	TGCAGTGCTTACGACAGGTCAAGCACAGATACGCAGTATTTT	CSAYDRSSTDTQYF
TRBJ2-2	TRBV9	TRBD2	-	TGTGCCAGCAGTGCACGGCTAGCGGGGTACACCGGGGAGCTGTTTTTT	CASSARLAGYTGELFF
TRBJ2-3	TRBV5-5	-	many	TGTGCCAGTCACTCTACCGACTCGCCGGTCGATACGCAGTATTTT	CASHSTDSPVDTQYF
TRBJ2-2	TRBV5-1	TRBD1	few	TGCGCCAGCGCCGTGGTCGGACAGGGTCTCAGTGTTTCCACCGGGGAGCTGTTTTTT	CASAVVGQGLSVSTGELFF
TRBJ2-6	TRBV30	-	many	TGTGCCTGGAGTGGGAAGGAGGGATCTGGGGCCAACGTCCTGACTTTC	CAWSGKEGSGANVLTF
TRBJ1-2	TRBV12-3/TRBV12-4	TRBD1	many	TGTGCCAGCAGTTCCGCGACTACAGGGGCGGGCTATGGCTACACCTTC	CASSSATTGAGYGYTF
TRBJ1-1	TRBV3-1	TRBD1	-	TGTGCCAGCAGTCAGACAGGGGAAGACACTGAAGCTTTCTTT	CASSQTGEDTEAFF
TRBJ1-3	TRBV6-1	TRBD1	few	TGTGCCAGCAGACAGGGGGGCTCTGGAAACACCATATATTTT	CASRQGGSGNTIYF
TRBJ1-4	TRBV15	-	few	TGTGCCACCAGCAGAGATAGAAAAGGGGTGTTTTTT	CATSRDRKGVFF
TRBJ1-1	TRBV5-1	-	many	TGCGCCAGCAGCACACAGACAGGTTCGAACACTGAAGCTTTCTTT	CASSTQTGSNTEAFF
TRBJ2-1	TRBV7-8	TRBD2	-	TGTGCCAGCAGCTTAGTCGGTAGCGGGGGGGCTTTGGATGAGCAGTTCTTC	CASSLVGSGGALDEQFF
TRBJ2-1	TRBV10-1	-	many	TGCGCCAGCAGTGTTGGATCGTATGAGCAGTTCTTC	CASSVGSYEQFF
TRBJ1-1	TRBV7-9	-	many	TGTGCCAGCAGCTTGGGACCGGTGAACACTGAAGCTTTCTTT	CASSLGPVNTEAFF
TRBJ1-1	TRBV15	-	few	TGTGCCACCAGCAGAGTCGTCGGGAACACTGAAGCTTTCTTT	CATSRVVGNTEAFF
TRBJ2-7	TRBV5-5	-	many	TGTGCCAGCAGCTTGGTGGGGATCGGGTACGAGCAGTACTTC	CASSLVGIGYEQYF
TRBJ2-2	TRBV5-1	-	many	TGCGCCAGCAGCCCTCCTGTTGGGCCTGTTGCCGGGGAGCTGTTTTTT	CASSPPVGPVAGELFF
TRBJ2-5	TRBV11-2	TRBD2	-	TGTGCCAGCAGCTCCCGGGGGGGGTACCAAGAGACCCAGTACTTC	CASSSRGGYQETQYF
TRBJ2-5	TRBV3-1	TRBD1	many	TGTGCCAGCAGCCAAGATCACCCGTACAGGGGAATTGAAGAGACCCAGTACTTC	CASSQDHPYRGIEETQYF
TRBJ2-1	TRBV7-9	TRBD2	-	TGTGCCAGCAGCTTAGTGACTAGCGGGGGGCCGTACAATGAGCAGTTCTTC	CASSLVTSGGPYNEQFF
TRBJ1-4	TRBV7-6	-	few	TGTGCCAGCAGCCTCCTGGTCAGAGAGACGAGCGCAACTAATGAAAAACTGTTTTTT	CASSLLVRETSATNEKLFF
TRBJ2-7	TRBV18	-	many	TGTGCCAGCTCACCTACAGATGTGAGCTCCTACGAGCAGTACTTC	CASSPTDVSSYEQYF
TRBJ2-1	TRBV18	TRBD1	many	TGTGCCAGTCGCCGGGACAGGGACTACAATGAGCAGTTCTTC	CASRRDRDYNEQFF
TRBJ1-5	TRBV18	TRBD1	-	TGTGCCAGCTCACCTTCCGGGAGGGGGCTTTCCAATCAGCCCCAGCATTTT	CASSPSGRGLSNQPQHF
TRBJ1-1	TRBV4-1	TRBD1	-	TGCGCCAGCACCCCTGAGACAGGGCTGCGAACTGAAGCTTTCTTT	CASTPETGLRTEAFF
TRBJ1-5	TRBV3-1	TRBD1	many	TGTGCCAGCAGAGAAGGGACAGGGGAAGACCAGCCCCAGCATTTT	CASREGTGEDQPQHF
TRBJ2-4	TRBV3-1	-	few	TGTGCCAGCAGCCAAGGGGTTATAGGAGCCAAAAACATTCAGTACTTC	CASSQGVIGAKNIQYF
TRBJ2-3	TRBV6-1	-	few	TGTGCCAGCAGTGACGGGACTCTTAACACAGATACGCAGTATTTT	CASSDGTLNTDTQYF
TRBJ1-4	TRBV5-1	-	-	TGCGCCAGCAGGCCGGATTCAACTAATGAAAAACTGTTTTTT	CASRPDSTNEKLFF
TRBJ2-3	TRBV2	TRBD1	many	TGTGCCGAAGGACAGGGCCGGGGGGATACGCAGTATTTT	CAEGQGRGDTQYF
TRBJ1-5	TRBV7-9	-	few	TGTGCCAGCAATGGAGGGCAGGGCAATCAGCCCCAGCATTTT	CASNGGQGNQPQHF
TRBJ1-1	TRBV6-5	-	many	TGTGCCAGCAGTTACACCGAAGAGAACACTGAAGCTTTCTTT	CASSYTEENTEAFF
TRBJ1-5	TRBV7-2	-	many	TGTGCCAGCACCCTGTCGGTTGGGGCCCAGCATTTT	CASTLSVGAQHF
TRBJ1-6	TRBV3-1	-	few	TGTGCCAGCAGCCAAGATGTAGCACGATACTCCTATAATTCACCCCTCCACTTT	CASSQDVARYSYNSPLHF
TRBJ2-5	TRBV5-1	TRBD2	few	TGCGCCAGCAGCCGGGGGGGTAGCCAAGAGACCCAGTACTTC	CASSRGGSQETQYF
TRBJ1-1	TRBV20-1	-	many	TGCAGTGCCAGCCAGGGTTTCACTGAAGCTTTCTTT	CSASQGFTEAFF
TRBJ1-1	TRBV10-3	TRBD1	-	TGTGCCATCAGTGAGATCCGGGACAGGACTGAAGCTTTCTTT	CAISEIRDRTEAFF
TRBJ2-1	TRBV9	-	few	TGTGCCAGCAGCGCCGGCGGGGGCTTCTACAATGAGCAGTTCTTC	CASSAGGGFYNEQFF
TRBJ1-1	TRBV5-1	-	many	TGCGCCAGCAGCATCACCCGACAGGCGTTGGGAGCTTTCTTT	CASSITRQALGAFF
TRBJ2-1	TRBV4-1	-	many	TGCGCCAGCAGCCAAGCTCAGGGGAGCAACAATGAGCAGTTCTTC	CASSQAQGSNNEQFF
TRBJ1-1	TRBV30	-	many	TGTGCCTGGAGTCCCACCATCCACGTCATGAACACTGAAGCTTTCTTT	CAWSPTIHVMNTEAFF
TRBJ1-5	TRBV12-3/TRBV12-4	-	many	TGTGCCAGCAGTTTAGAAACGGGAACTCAGCCCCAGCATTTT	CASSLETGTQPQHF